This T cell receptor beta chain was recorded in a study of T cell responses to AZD1222 COVID-19 vaccine. Study-level background: Recipients boosted at about 4 weeks or about 12 weeks are pooled.

Clones were read by immunoSEQ multiplex PCR, and TCRdb kept only the in-frame ones, dropping some. The sample has approximately 97,000 clones; approximately 90% are singletons. In germline, CDR1 is MNHNY, CDR2 SVGAGI (reference sequence). The CDR3 covers 16 residues. V gave up 3 bases and J gave up 0 bases, with 12 bases separating them. V usage is TRBV6-6 and J usage is TRBJ1-5; no firm D call. The sequence derives from an adult in good health. Sample: peripheral blood, taken on day 0 of AZD1222 vaccination. The CDR3, as DNA: TGTGCCAGCAGTTATGAGCCCAGGAATAGCAATCAGCCCCAGCATTTT. Amino acid sequence: CASSYEPRNSNQPQHF.